This note documents a single T cell receptor (beta chain) sequence. The sample comes from a study of regulatory T cells in long-lasting Graves disease. As for the study in general: Persistent Graves' disease required over 5 years of antithyroid drugs and positive TSH receptor antibodies.

Building of the TCR beta libraries involved iRepertoire HTBI primers and Arm-PCR of CDR3 regions. TCRdb re-called the multiplex PCR reads with MiXCR, one entry per CDR3 protein. Found here are 400,000 to 500,000 distinct CDR3 sequences, around 20% of them singletons; the top ten hold roughly an eighth. Time point noted: persistent/refractory GD, antithyroid drugs over 5 years with positive TRAb. Making the TCR library involved RNA that had been extracted from PBMCs. The germline V gene has CDR1 DFQATT and CDR2 SNEGSKA (reference sequence). The CDR3 has 13 amino acids. V was shortened by 5 bases and J by 5 bases, with 16 bases between the two germline ends.

This TCR came from a female donor with Graves disease. The genes are TRBV20-1 and TRBJ2-7; a weak D match, TRBD2 (7 bases). The input for sequencing was peripheral blood mononuclear cells (PBMCs), taken when the disease was refractory, from a patient treated with antithyroid drugs. The CDR3 here is CSALDTGGDEQYF. The CDR3 DNA reads as TGCAGTGCTCTCGATACGGGGGGCGACGAGCAGTACTTC.